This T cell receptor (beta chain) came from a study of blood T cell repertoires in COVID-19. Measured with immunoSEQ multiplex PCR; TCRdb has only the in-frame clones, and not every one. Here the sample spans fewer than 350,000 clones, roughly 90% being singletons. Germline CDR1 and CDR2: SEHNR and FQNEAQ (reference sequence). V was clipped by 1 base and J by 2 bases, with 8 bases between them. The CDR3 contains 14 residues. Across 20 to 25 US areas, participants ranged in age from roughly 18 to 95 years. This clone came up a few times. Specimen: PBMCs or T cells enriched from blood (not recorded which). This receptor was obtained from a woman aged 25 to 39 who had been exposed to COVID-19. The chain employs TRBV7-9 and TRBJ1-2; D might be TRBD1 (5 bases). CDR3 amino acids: CASSLVDSNYGYTF. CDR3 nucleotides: TGTGCCAGCAGCTTAGTCGACAGCAACTATGGCTACACCTTC.